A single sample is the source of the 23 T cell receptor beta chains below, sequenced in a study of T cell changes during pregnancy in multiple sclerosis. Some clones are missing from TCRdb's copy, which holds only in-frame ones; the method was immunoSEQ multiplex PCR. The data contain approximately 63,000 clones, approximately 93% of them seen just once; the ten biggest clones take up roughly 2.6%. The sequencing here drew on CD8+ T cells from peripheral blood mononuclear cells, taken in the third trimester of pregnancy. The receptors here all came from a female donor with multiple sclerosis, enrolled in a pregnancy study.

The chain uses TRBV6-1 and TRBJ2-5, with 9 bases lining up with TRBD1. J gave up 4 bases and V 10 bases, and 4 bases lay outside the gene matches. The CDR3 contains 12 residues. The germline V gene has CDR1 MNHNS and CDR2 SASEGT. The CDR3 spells CATNRGLETQYF. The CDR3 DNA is TGTGCCACCAACAGGGGGCTAGAGACCCAGTACTTC.

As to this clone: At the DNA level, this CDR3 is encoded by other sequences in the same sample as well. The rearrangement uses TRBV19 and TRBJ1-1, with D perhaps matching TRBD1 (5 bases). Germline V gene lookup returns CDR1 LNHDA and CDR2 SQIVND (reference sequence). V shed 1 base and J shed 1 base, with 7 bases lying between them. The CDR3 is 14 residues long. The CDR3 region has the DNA TGTGCCAGTAGTATAGGGGGGGGGAACACTGAAGCTTTCTTT. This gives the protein CASSIGGGNTEAFF.

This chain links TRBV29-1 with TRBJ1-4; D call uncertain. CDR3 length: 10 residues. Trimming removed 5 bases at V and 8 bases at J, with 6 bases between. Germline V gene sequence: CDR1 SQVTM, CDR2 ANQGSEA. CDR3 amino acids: CSVSGEKLFF. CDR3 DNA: TGCAGCGTTAGCGGGGAAAAACTGTTTTTT.

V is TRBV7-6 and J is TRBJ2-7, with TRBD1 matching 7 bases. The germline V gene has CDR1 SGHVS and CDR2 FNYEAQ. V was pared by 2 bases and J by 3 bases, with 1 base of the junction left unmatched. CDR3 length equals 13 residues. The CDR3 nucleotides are TGTGCCAGCAGCTTATCAGGGGGCTACGAGCAGTACTTC. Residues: CASSLSGGYEQYF.

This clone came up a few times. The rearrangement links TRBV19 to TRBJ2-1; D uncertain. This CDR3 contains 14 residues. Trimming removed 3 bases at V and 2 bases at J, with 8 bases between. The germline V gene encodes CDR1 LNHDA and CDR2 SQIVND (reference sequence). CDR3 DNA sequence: TGTGCCAGTAGTATTGTCGCAGCCTACAATGAGCAGTTCTTC. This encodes CASSIVAAYNEQFF. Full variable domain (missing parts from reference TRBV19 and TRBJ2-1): DGGITQSPKYLFRKEGQNVTLSCEQNLNHDAMYWYRQDPGQGLRLIYYSQIVNDFQKGDIAEGYSVSREKKESFPLTVTSAQKNPTAFYLCASSIVAAYNEQFFGPGTRLTVL.

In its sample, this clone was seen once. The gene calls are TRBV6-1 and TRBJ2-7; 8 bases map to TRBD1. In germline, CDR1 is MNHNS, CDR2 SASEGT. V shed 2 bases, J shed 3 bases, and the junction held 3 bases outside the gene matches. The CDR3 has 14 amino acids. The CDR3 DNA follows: TGTGCCAGCAGTGAACTTGGGACAGGCTACGAGCAGTACTTC. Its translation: CASSELGTGYEQYF.

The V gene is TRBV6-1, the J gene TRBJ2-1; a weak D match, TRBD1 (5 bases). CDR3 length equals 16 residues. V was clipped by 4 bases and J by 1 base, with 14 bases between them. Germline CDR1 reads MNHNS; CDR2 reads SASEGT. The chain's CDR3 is CASSVKPPGSYNEQFF. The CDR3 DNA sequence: TGTGCCAGCAGTGTGAAGCCCCCAGGGTCCTACAATGAGCAGTTCTTC.

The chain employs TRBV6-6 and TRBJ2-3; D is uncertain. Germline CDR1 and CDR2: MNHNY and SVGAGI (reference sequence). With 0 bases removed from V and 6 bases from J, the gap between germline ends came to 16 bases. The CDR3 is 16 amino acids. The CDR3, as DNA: TGTGCCAGCAGTTACTCGAATAGCCTCCGCTTGGATACGCAGTATTTT. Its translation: CASSYSNSLRLDTQYF.

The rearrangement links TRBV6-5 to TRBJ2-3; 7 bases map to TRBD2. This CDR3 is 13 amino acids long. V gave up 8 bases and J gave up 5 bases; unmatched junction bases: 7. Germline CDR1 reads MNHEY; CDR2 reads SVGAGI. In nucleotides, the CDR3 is TGTGCCAGCGGGAGGGCCGCTGGAGATACGCAGTATTTT. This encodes CASGRAAGDTQYF.

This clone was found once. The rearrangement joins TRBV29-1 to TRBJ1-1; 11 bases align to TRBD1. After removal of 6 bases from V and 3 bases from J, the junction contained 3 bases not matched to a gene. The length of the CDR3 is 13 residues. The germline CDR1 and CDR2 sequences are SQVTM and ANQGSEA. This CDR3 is CSVEGQGDTEAFF. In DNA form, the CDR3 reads TGCAGCGTAGAGGGACAGGGGGACACTGAAGCTTTCTTT.

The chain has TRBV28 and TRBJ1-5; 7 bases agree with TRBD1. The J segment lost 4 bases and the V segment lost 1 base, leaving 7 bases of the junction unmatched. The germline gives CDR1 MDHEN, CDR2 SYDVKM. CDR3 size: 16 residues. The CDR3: CASSLSAGGPNQPQHF. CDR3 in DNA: TGTGCCAGCAGTTTATCGGCAGGGGGACCTAATCAGCCCCAGCATTTT. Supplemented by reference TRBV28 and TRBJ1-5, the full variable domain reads DVKVTQSSRYLVKRTGEKVFLECVQDMDHENMFWYRQDPGLGLRLIYFSYDVKMKEKGDIPEGYSVSREKKERFSLILESASTNQTSMYLCASSLSAGGPNQPQHFGDGTRLSIL.

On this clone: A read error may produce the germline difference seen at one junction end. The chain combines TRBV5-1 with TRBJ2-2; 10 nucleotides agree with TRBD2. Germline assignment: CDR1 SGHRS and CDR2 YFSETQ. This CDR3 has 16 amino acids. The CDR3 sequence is CASSLEVSGGTGELSF. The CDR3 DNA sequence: TGCGCCAGCAGCTTGGAGGTTAGCGGGGGGACCGGGGAGCTGTCTTTT.

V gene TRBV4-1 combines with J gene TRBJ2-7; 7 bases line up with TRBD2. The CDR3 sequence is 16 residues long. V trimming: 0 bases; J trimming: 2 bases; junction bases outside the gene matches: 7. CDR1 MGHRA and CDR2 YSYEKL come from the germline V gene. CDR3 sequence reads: CASSQDHAGATYEQYF. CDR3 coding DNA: TGCGCCAGCAGCCAAGATCACGCGGGAGCCACCTACGAGCAGTACTTC.

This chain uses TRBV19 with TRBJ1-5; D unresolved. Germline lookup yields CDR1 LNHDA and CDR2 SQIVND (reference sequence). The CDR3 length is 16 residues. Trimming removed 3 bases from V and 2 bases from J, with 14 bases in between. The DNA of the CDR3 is TGTGCCAGTAGTATGTGGAGGGAGGGTGGCAATCAGCCCCAGCATTTT. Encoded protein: CASSMWREGGNQPQHF.

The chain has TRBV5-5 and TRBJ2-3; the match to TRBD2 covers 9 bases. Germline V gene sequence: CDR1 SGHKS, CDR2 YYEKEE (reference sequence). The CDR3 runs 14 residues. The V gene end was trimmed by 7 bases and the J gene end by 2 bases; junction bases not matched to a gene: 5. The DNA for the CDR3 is TGTGCCAGCGGCGCTAGCGGGACCACAGATACGCAGTATTTT. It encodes CASGASGTTDTQYF.

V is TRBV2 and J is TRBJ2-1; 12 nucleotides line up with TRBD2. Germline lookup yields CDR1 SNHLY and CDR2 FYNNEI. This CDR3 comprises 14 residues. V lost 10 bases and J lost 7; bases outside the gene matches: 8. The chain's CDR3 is CATVLAGGRNEQFF. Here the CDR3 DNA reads TGTGCCACAGTCCTAGCGGGAGGGCGGAATGAGCAGTTCTTC.

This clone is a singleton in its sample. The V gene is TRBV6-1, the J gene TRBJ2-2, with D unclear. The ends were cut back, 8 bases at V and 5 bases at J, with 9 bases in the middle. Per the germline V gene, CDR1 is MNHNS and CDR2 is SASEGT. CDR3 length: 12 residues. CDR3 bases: TGTGCCAGCCTCCCGTTTACCGGGGAGCTGTTTTTT. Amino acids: CASLPFTGELFF.

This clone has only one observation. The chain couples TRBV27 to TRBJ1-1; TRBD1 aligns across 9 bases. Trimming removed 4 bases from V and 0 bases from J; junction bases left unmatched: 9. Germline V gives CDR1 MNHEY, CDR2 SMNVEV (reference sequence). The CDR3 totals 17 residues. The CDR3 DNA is TGTGCCAGCAGTTACGCAGACAGGGGGGTGATGAACACTGAAGCTTTCTTT. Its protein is CASSYADRGVMNTEAFF.

CDR3 protein: CASSAGGGGEQFF. The DNA for the CDR3 is TGTGCCAGCTCGGCGGGGGGGGGAGGTGAGCAGTTCTTC. This rearrangement joins TRBV6-6 to TRBJ2-1, with 9 bases lining up with TRBD2. The CDR3 spans 13 residues. J gave up 9 bases and V 8 bases, and 8 bases lay outside the gene matches. Per germline, CDR1 MNHNY and CDR2 SVGAGI (reference sequence).

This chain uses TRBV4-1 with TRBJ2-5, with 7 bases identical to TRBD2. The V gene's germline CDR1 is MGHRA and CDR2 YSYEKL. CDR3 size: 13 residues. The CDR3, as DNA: TGCGCTGGGGGGGAGGGCCCTAGAAAGACCCAGTACTTC. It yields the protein CAGGEGPRKTQYF.

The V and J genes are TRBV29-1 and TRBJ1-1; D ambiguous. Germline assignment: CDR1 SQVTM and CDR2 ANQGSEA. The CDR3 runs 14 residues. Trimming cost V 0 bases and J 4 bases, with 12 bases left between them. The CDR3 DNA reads TGCAGCGTTGAAGACAGGCTGGGAGGCACTGAAGCTTTCTTT. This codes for CSVEDRLGGTEAFF.

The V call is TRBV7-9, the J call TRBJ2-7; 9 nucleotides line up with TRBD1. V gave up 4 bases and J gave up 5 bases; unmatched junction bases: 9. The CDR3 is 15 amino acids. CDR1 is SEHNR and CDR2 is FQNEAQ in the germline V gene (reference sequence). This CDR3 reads CASSSPLTGGDEQYF. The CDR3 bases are TGTGCCAGCAGCTCCCCCCTGACAGGGGGAGACGAGCAGTACTTC.

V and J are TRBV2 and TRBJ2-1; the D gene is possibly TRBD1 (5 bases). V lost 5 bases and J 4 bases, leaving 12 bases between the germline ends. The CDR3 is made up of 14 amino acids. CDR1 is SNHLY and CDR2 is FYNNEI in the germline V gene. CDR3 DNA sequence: TGTGCCAGCAGTTTTAATTCAGGGTACAATGAGCAGTTCTTC. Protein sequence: CASSFNSGYNEQFF.